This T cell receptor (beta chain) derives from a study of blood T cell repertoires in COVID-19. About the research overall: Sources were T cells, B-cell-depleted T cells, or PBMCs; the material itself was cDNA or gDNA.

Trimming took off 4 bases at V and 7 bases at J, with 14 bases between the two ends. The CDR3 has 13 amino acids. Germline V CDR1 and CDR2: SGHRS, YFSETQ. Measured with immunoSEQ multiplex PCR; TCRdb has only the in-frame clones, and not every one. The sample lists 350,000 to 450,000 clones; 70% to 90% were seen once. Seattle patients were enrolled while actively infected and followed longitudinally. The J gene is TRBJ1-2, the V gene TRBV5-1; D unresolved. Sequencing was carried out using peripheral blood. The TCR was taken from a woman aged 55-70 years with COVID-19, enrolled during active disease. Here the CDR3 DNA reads TGCGCCAGCAGCAGCGAGACGGGGTCTGGCTACACCTTC. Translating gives CASSSETGSGYTF. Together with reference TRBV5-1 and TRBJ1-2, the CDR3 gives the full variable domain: KAGVTQTPRYLIKTRGQQVTLSCSPISGHRSVSWYQQTPGQGLQFLFEYFSETQRNKGNFPGRFSGRQFSNSRSEMNVSTLELGDSALYLCASSSETGSGYTFGSGTRLTVV.